The 5 T cell receptor beta chains listed next were all sequenced from one sample in a study of shared clonotypes between healthy human individuals. Method: immunoSEQ multiplex PCR; TCRdb's copy keeps in-frame clones and lacks some. This sample has a few million clones; roughly 92% occur once, and the top ten carry 0.14%. Sequencing was carried out using naive CD4+ T cells sorted from blood. Subset meaning: CD45RA+ positively selected. These TCRs come from a man younger than 35 in good health.

This clone appeared once. The rearrangement links TRBV29-1 to TRBJ2-7, with 13 bases aligning to TRBD2. Trimming took 7 bases from V and 2 from J; bases not matched to a gene: 11. The CDR3 extends over 16 amino acids. Germline CDR1 is SQVTM and CDR2 is ANQGSEA. This chain's CDR3 is CSGGGQGTSGAYEQYF. CDR3 nucleotides: TGCAGCGGGGGGGGACAGGGGACTAGCGGGGCCTACGAGCAGTACTTC.

This clone is a singleton in its sample. This sample also contains other DNA sequences that code for the same CDR3. The genes are TRBV9 and TRBJ2-7; TRBD1 aligns across 8 bases. The CDR3 contains 14 residues. CDR1 is SGDLS and CDR2 is YYNGEE in the germline V gene. V lost 0 bases, J lost 4 bases, and 3 bases stayed unmatched. CDR3 region: CASSVGTGNYEQYF. CDR3 nucleotide sequence: TGTGCCAGCAGCGTAGGGACAGGGAATTACGAGCAGTACTTC.

V usage is TRBV5-1 and J usage is TRBJ2-7; 8 positions match TRBD2. Germline V gene lookup returns CDR1 SGHRS and CDR2 YFSETQ. This CDR3 is built from 16 residues. Unmatched junction bases numbered 11, after V lost 4 bases and J lost 2 bases. The CDR3 DNA reads TGCGCCAGCAGCCCCGGGGGGGGATCCACCGCCTACGAGCAGTACTTC. Amino acids: CASSPGGGSTAYEQYF.

This sequence joins TRBV7-9 and TRBJ2-1; possible D gene TRBD2, 6 bases. V lost 5 bases to trimming and J lost 10 bases, with 18 bases between them. Germline assignment: CDR1 SEHNR and CDR2 FQNEAQ (reference sequence). The CDR3 has 14 residues. The CDR3 DNA is TGTGCCAGCAGCCCACGCCCCGCGGGGCCGGAGCAGTTCTTC. Translating gives CASSPRPAGPEQFF. Full variable domain (remainder filled in from reference TRBV7-9 and TRBJ2-1): DTGVSQNPRHKITKRGQNVTFRCDPISEHNRLYWYRQTLGQGPEFLTYFQNEAQLEKSRLLSDRFSAERPKGSFSTLEIQRTEQGDSAMYLCASSPRPAGPEQFFGPGTRLTVL.

The gene calls are TRBV2 and TRBJ1-4, with TRBD1 as a possible D gene (5 bases). This CDR3 region has 16 residues. V was pared by 3 bases and J by 6 bases, with 17 bases between. Germline V gives CDR1 SNHLY, CDR2 FYNNEI. The CDR3 loop reads CASSEGRKGEYEKLFF. For the CDR3, the DNA is TGTGCCAGCAGTGAGGGACGTAAAGGGGAGTATGAAAAACTGTTTTTT.